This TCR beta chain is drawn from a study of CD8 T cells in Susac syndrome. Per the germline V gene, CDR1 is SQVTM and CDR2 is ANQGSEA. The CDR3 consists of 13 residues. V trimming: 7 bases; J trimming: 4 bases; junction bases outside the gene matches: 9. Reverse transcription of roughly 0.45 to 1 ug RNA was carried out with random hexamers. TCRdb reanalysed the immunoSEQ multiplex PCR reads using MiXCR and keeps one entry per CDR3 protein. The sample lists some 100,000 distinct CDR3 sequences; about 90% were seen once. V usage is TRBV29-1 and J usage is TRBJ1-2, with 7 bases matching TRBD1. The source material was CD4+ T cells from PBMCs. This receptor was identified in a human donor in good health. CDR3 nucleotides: TGCAGCGCCAAAGGGGGACAGACCTATGGCTACACCTTC. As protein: CSAKGGQTYGYTF.